Listed below are T cell receptor beta chains from one sample, sequenced in a study of cytotoxic CD8 clonotypes in ibrutinib-treated CLL. The protocol was immunoSEQ multiplex PCR, while the TCRdb copy is restricted to in-frame clones and leaves out a portion. The data show 110,000 to 150,000 clones, with roughly 76% seen just once and 4.5% to 6.5% held by the top ten. The sequenced sample was PBMCs, obtained after 24 months of ibrutinib treatment. The receptor set was obtained from a human donor with chronic lymphocytic leukemia. Each CDR3 is given with its conserved first and last residue. D genes are given only for firm matches. Some rows have no size entry. The others give once, few or many, or a class for an expanded clone.

CDR3aa	CDR3nt	d_gene	j_gene	abundance	v_gene
CASSLSGNQPQHF	TGTGCCAGCAGTTTATCGGGGAATCAGCCCCAGCATTTT	-	TRBJ1-5	few	TRBV27
CASSYQFGGGSDTQYF	TGTGCCAGCAGTTACCAGTTCGGGGGCGGTTCAGATACGCAGTATTTT	-	TRBJ2-3	few	TRBV6-6
CASSLTGLAAYEQYF	TGTGCCAGCAGCTTAACGGGGCTAGCGGCCTACGAGCAGTACTTC	TRBD2	TRBJ2-7	-	TRBV7-8
CASSPPFLGGPNTGELFF	TGTGCCAGCAGCCCACCCTTTTTAGGGGGCCCGAACACCGGGGAGCTGTTTTTT	TRBD1	TRBJ2-2	-	TRBV5-6
CASSSYVQEQFF	TGTGCCAGCAGTTCGTATGTTCAAGAGCAGTTCTTC	-	TRBJ2-1	-	TRBV28
CASSSLFDRVQETQYF	TGTGCCAGCAGTTCCCTTTTTGACAGGGTGCAAGAGACCCAGTACTTC	TRBD1	TRBJ2-5	-	TRBV28
CASSLGPAVGVLTF	TGTGCCAGCAGCTTAGGGCCCGCCGTAGGCGTCCTGACTTTC	-	TRBJ2-6	-	TRBV7-2
CASSQDPGGTAGGQYF	TGTGCCAGCAGCCAAGATCCTGGGGGGACAGCCGGCGGGCAGTACTTC	-	TRBJ2-7	-	TRBV4-2
CASSLAGWAGDGYTF	TGTGCCAGCAGCTTGGCGGGCTGGGCAGGGGATGGCTACACCTTC	-	TRBJ1-2	-	TRBV5-5
CAISPPTGAEQYF	TGTGCCATCAGCCCCCCCACAGGGGCCGAGCAGTACTTC	TRBD1	TRBJ2-7	once	TRBV10-3
CASSRQGVGYGYTF	TGTGCCAGTAGCCGACAGGGGGTCGGCTATGGCTACACCTTC	TRBD1	TRBJ1-2	-	TRBV19
CASSLAGTRQETQYF	TGTGCCAGCAGCTTGGCCGGGACTAGACAAGAGACCCAGTACTTC	TRBD2	TRBJ2-5	-	TRBV5-6
CASSPGQNTEAFF	TGCGCCAGCAGCCCGGGACAGAACACTGAAGCTTTCTTT	-	TRBJ1-1	-	TRBV10-2
CASSPGGSRDTLYF	TGTGCCAGCAGCCCGGGGGGTTCCCGGGATACGCTGTATTTT	TRBD2	TRBJ2-3	-	TRBV11-2
CASRGQGGTEKLFF	TGTGCCAGCCGGGGACAGGGGGGAACTGAAAAACTGTTTTTT	TRBD1	TRBJ1-4	-	TRBV2
CASSLGQYNEQFF	TGCGCCAGCAGCTTGGGGCAATACAATGAGCAGTTCTTC	-	TRBJ2-1	-	TRBV5-1
CASGPPGDNEQFF	TGTGCTAGTGGACCCCCCGGGGACAATGAGCAGTTCTTC	-	TRBJ2-1	-	TRBV12-5
CASSRESGELFF	TGTGCCAGCAGTAGGGAGTCCGGGGAGCTGTTTTTT	-	TRBJ2-2	once	TRBV2
CASSKALGGANGYTF	TGTGCCAGCAGCAAAGCGCTTGGGGGCGCAAACGGCTACACCTTC	-	TRBJ1-2	-	TRBV21-1
CAGGTYSYEQYF	TGTGCAGGTGGCACCTACTCCTACGAGCAGTACTTC	-	TRBJ2-7	once	TRBV7-9
CASSPTGTDSNQPQHF	TGTGCCAGCTCACCAACCGGGACGGATAGCAATCAGCCCCAGCATTTT	-	TRBJ1-5	-	TRBV18
CASSPRSTPVTGELFF	TGTGCCAGTAGCCCCCGGTCTACCCCGGTCACCGGGGAGCTGTTTTTT	-	TRBJ2-2	-	TRBV19
CASSPTGGGSPLHF	TGCGCCAGCAGCCCGACAGGGGGTGGTTCACCCCTCCACTTT	TRBD1	TRBJ1-6	few	TRBV5-1
CASSAQMGTEAFF	TGTGCCAGCAGCGCCCAGATGGGGACTGAAGCTTTCTTT	-	TRBJ1-1	many	TRBV9
CATSRDGFRLYNEQFF	TGTGCCACCAGCAGAGATGGCTTCCGACTTTACAATGAGCAGTTCTTC	-	TRBJ2-1	-	TRBV15
CATQGARGNTIYF	TGTGCCACCCAGGGGGCGCGAGGAAACACCATATATTTT	TRBD1	TRBJ1-3	once	TRBV15
CASSPWDRTYEQYF	TGTGCCAGCAGTCCCTGGGACAGGACATACGAGCAGTACTTC	TRBD1	TRBJ2-7	once	TRBV27
CASSPPGQEKLFF	TGTGCCAGCTCACCACCGGGTCAGGAAAAACTGTTTTTT	-	TRBJ1-4	-	TRBV18